This T cell receptor (beta chain) is from a study of T-cell memory formation after mild COVID-19. General study results and limits: For second-wave clones that peaked at day 37, SARS-CoV-2 specificity went unverified.

TCR alpha and TCR beta cDNA libraries carrying sample barcodes and UMIs came from 5'RACE with constant-segment primers. Using its own MiXCR run on the 5' RACE reads, TCRdb lists one record per CDR3 protein. The table shows 180,000 or so distinct CDR3 sequences, with 15% to 20% occurring only once. This clonotype was observed a handful of times. The target antigen is unknown. V lost 3 bases to trimming and J lost 5 bases, with 10 bases between them. This CDR3 spans 13 amino acids. From germline, CDR1 is SGDLS and CDR2 YYNGEE. The sample consisted of PBMCs or a T cell subset sorted from them (not recorded which). This chain links TRBV9 with TRBJ2-3, with D uncertain. This clonotype originated in an adult woman who had mild COVID-19 (a few samples of this study predate the infection). Cell type and time point are not known. In DNA, the CDR3 is TGTGCCAGCAGCGCGACCCCGGGAGATACGCAGTATTTT. Encoded protein: CASSATPGDTQYF.